The clone carrying this T cell receptor beta chain showed up many times. The CDR3 sequence is 16 residues long. V was cut by 6 bases and J by 2 bases, with 18 bases left in between. All patients picked for sequencing had shown, by flow cytometry, an expansion of CD8+CD57+ cells. These data are taken from a study of CD8+CD57+ T cells in acquired aplastic anemia. TCR beta VDJ combinations and CDR3 sequences were profiled from genomic DNA. TCRdb processed the reads anew with MiXCR; each CDR3 protein has one entry. The sample holds around 120,000 distinct CDR3 sequences, about 40% seen once. This chain links TRBV12-3 or TRBV12-4 with TRBJ2-3, with D perhaps matching TRBD2 (7 bases). This TCR derives from a human donor with aplastic anemia. Sample: sorted CD4+, CD8+, or CD8+CD57+ T cells (not recorded which) from PBMCs. The CDR3 is CASRGGAGLFTDTQYF. The CDR3 DNA reads TGTGCCAGCAGGGGGGGGGCTGGACTATTCACAGATACGCAGTATTTT.